This T cell receptor beta chain emerged from a study of tumor-infiltrating lymphocytes in primary liver carcinoma. At the level of the study: The patient group consisted of men and women aged 30 to 69 years. Regarding the study as a whole: Researchers found tumor-adjacent and tumor-blood pairs overlapped less than tumor region pairs.

The CDR3 runs 14 residues. Germline V CDR1 and CDR2: MNHNS, SASEGT. For each extraction, RNA and DNA were obtained together from around 20-30 mg of unsorted bulk tissue. To note about this clonotype: Its antigen remains unidentified. One end of the junction fails to match germline, which may point to a read error.

From 400 to 550 ng total RNA, TCR beta cDNA was generated with a primer in the constant region. It was through three nested multiplex PCR rounds of slightly modified ARM-PCR that TCR beta libraries arose. Rounds one and two of PCR, each of roughly 10 cycles, were primed with TRBV1-TRBV30 forward primers and a C-beta reverse primer. One entry per CDR3 protein, called by TCRdb with MiXCR from the multiplex PCR reads. This table holds more than 95,000 distinct CDR3 sequences, 64% found once. The chain recombines TRBV6-1 with TRBJ2-7; TRBD2 matches 11 bases. This TCR was recovered from a woman aged 55-69 years with primary liver carcinoma and hepatitis B virus infection. Sequencing was performed on liver tumor tissue from sampling region 3. The subset was: tumor region T3, left-lateral pole. DNA for the CDR3: TGTGACAGCAGGGACCTAGCGGGAGGCTACGAGCAGTACTTC. It specifies CDSRDLAGGYEQYF.